This entry describes one T cell receptor beta chain. As yet, its antigen is unknown. Germline V gene data show CDR1 as MNHEY and CDR2 as SMNVEV (reference sequence). V shed 5 bases and J 0 bases; nucleotides not matched to a gene: 6. This CDR3 contains 17 residues. This record comes from a study of shared clonotypes between healthy human individuals. At the level of the study: Donors had three CD4 naive, three CD4 memory, two CD8 naive and one CD8 memory plate apiece. Study observations and caveats: Naive subsets tended to show greater estimated richness than memory subsets.

An even split of each subset's genomic DNA across several immunoSEQ plates was performed. Only in-frame clones appear in the TCRdb table, and some are missing; sequencing was by immunoSEQ multiplex PCR. In the table there are 2 million to 2.5 million clones, just under 95% of which are singletons. This receptor was identified in a man between 18 and 29 years old in good health. Some clones in this sample may be carry-over from other donors' samples. The specimen was naive CD4+ T cells from PBMCs. Specified subset: CD45RA+ positively selected. V gene TRBV27 combines with J gene TRBJ2-6, with 8 bases fitting TRBD1. CDR3 amino acids: CASSAYGQGSGANVLTF. DNA of the CDR3: TGTGCCAGCAGTGCCTACGGACAGGGCTCTGGGGCCAACGTCCTGACTTTC.